Sequencing of this T cell receptor beta chain was carried out in a study of shared clonotypes between healthy human individuals. Study observations and caveats: Non-shared clonotypes were found to have lower generation probabilities than the clonotypes that were shared by all four of the sorted-subset donors. Four donors shared approximately 5% of their naive CD4 clonotypes.

In regard to this clone: What it binds is not known.

V shed 0 bases and J 9 bases; nucleotides not matched to a gene: 11. The CDR3 contains 16 residues. CDR1 is LNHNV and CDR2 is YYDKDF in the germline V gene (reference sequence). A CD45RA+ naive subset and a CD45RA-negative memory subset were split from CD4+ cells. Repertoires were generated with immunoSEQ multiplex PCR, while TCRdb's copy carries only in-frame clones and drops some. This table has around 750,000 clones, 74% appearing once. The rearrangement links TRBV15 to TRBJ2-1; the match to TRBD2 covers 7 bases. The receptor's source is a woman aged 25-40 years in good health. The sample consisted of memory CD4+ T cells sorted from blood. Noted subset: CD45RA-negative fraction. Here the CDR3 reads CATSRDHLGRVPEQFF. The CDR3 DNA is TGTGCCACCAGCAGAGATCATTTGGGGAGGGTTCCTGAGCAGTTCTTC.